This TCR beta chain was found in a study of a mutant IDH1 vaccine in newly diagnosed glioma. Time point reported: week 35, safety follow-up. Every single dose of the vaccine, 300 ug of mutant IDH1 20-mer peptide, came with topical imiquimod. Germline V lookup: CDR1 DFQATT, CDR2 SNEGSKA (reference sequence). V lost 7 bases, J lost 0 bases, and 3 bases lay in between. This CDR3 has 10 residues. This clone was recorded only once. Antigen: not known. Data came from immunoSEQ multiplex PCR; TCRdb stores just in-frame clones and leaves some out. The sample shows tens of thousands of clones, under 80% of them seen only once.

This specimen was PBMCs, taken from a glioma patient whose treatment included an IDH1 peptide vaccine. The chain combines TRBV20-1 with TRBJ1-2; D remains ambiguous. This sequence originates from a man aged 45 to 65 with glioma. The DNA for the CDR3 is TGCAGTGTTACTAACTATGGCTACACCTTC. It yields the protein CSVTNYGYTF.